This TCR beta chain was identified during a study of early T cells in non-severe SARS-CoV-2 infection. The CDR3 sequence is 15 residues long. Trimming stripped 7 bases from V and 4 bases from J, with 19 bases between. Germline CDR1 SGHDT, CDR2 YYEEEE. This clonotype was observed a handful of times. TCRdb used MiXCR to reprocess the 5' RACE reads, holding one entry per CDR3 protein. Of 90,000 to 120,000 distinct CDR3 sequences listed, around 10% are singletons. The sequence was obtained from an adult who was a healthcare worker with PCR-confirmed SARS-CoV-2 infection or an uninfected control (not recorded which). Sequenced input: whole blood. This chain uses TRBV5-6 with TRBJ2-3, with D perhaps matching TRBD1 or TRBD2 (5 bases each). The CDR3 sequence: CASRWLGTQSDTQYF. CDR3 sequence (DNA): TGTGCCAGCCGCTGGTTGGGGACCCAATCAGATACGCAGTATTTT.